What follows are 9 T cell receptor beta chains derived from one specimen sequenced in a study of blood T cell repertoires in COVID-19. Generated by immunoSEQ multiplex PCR, the TCRdb table keeps only in-frame clones and is missing some. The data show 200,000 to 250,000 clones, about 87% seen once. Source material: peripheral blood. The receptor source for this set is a man in his 60s with acute or convalescent COVID-19.

The chain is built from TRBV5-1 and TRBJ2-5, with 9 nucleotides matching TRBD2. CDR1 SGHRS and CDR2 YFSETQ come from the germline V gene. This CDR3 is 15 amino acids long. The junction had 5 bases not matched to a gene; V was cut back by 2 bases and J by 3 bases. CDR3 protein: CASSFASGDEETQYF. The CDR3 region has the DNA TGCGCCAGCAGCTTTGCTAGCGGGGACGAAGAGACCCAGTACTTC.

The chain carries TRBV30 and TRBJ2-5, with a possible D match to TRBD2 (6 bases). CDR1 and CDR2 (germline): GTSNPN, SVGIG (reference sequence). V was clipped by 2 bases and J by 1 base, with 14 bases between them. The CDR3 consists of 15 residues. The CDR3 protein is CAWSRGSGGQETQYF. The CDR3 nucleotides read TGTGCCTGGAGTCGGGGTAGCGGTGGCCAAGAGACCCAGTACTTC.

This chain links TRBV27 with TRBJ1-4; a possible D gene is TRBD1 (6 bases). The CDR3 runs 15 residues. Germline assignment: CDR1 MNHEY and CDR2 SMNVEV (reference sequence). V shed 2 bases and J shed 3 bases, with 10 bases lying between them. The CDR3 coding sequence is TGTGCCAGCAGTTTAGGGACACCGGCTAATGAAAAACTGTTTTTT. Its translation: CASSLGTPANEKLFF.

This chain joins TRBV7-8 and TRBJ2-5; D unclear. The CDR3 consists of 12 residues. Germline V lookup: CDR1 SGHVS, CDR2 FQNEAQ. Trimming left V 0 bases short and J 4 bases short, with 3 bases between. The CDR3 DNA is TGTGCCAGCAGCTTAGCGCGAGAGACCCAGTACTTC. Translation gives CASSLARETQYF.

The CDR3 here is CASSYDSGTGDGYTF. CDR3 sequence (DNA): TGTGCCAGCAGTTATGATTCCGGGACAGGGGATGGCTACACCTTC. The gene calls are TRBV6-2 or TRBV6-3 and TRBJ1-2, with 10 bases aligning to TRBD1. Germline trimming cut 3 bases from V and 6 bases from J; bases unmatched to any gene: 7. Germline assignment: CDR1 MNHEY and CDR2 SVGEGT. CDR3 size: 15 residues.

This clone is a singleton in its sample. V usage is TRBV7-9 and J usage is TRBJ1-2, with 9 bases aligning to TRBD1. Germline CDR1 reads SEHNR; CDR2 reads FQNEAQ (reference sequence). J gave up 6 bases and V 4 bases, and 9 bases lay outside the gene matches. The CDR3 loop spans 15 amino acids. CDR3: CASSSGTGKNDGYTF. The CDR3 DNA is TGTGCCAGCAGCTCGGGGACAGGGAAGAATGATGGCTACACCTTC.

This clone appeared a single time. V usage is TRBV7-9 and J usage is TRBJ2-5, with a possible D match to TRBD2 (7 bases). With 6 bases removed from V and 2 bases from J, the gap between germline ends came to 13 bases. The CDR3 runs to 14 residues. Looked up from germline, CDR1 is SEHNR and CDR2 is FQNEAQ (reference sequence). The CDR3 loop is CASRRGASQETQYF. The CDR3 DNA sequence: TGTGCCAGCAGACGGGGGGCCTCACAAGAGACCCAGTACTTC. Full variable domain (rest looked up from reference TRBV7-9 and TRBJ2-5): DTGVSQNPRHKITKRGQNVTFRCDPISEHNRLYWYRQTLGQGPEFLTYFQNEAQLEKSRLLSDRFSAERPKGSFSTLEIQRTEQGDSAMYLCASRRGASQETQYFGPGTRLLVL.

This clone has only one observation. This chain joins TRBV6-1 and TRBJ2-3, with 12 bases that match TRBD1. The CDR3 length is 19 residues. Germline assignment: CDR1 MNHNS and CDR2 SASEGT. The ends lost 2 bases at V and 0 bases at J; junction bases unmatched: 9. The chain's CDR3 is CASSEWGQGAFSSTDTQYF. CDR3 DNA sequence: TGTGCCAGCAGTGAATGGGGACAGGGGGCCTTCTCCAGCACAGATACGCAGTATTTT.

This chain connects TRBV5-6 to TRBJ2-2; possible D gene TRBD1, 5 bases. CDR1 SGHDT and CDR2 YYEEEE come from the germline V gene. With 1 base removed from V and 6 bases from J, the gap between germline ends came to 13 bases. The CDR3 is 15 residues long. The CDR3, as DNA: TGTGCCAGCAGCTTGCTGGTGCAGGGTCCCGGGGAGCTGTTTTTT. Amino acids: CASSLLVQGPGELFF.